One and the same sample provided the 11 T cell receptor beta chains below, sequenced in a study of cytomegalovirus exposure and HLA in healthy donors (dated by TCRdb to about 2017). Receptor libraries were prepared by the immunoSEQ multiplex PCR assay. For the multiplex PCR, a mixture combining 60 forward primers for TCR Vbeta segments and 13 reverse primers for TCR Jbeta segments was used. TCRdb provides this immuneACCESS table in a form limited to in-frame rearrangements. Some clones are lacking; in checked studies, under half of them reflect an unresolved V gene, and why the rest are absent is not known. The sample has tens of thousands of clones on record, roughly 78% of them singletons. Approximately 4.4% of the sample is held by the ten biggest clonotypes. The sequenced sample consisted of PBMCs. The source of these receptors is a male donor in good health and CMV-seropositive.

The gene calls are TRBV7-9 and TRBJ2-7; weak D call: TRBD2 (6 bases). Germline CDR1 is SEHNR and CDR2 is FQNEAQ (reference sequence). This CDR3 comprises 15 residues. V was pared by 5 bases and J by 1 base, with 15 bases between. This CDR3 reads CASSGGGRDSYEQYF. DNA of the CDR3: TGTGCCAGCAGCGGGGGAGGCCGGGATTCCTACGAGCAGTACTTC.

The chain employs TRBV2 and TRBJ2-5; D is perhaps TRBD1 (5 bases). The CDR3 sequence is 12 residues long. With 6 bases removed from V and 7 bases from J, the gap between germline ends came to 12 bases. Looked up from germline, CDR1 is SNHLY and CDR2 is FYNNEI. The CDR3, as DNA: TGTGCCAGCAGCAGCTCCCAGGGGACCCAGTACTTC. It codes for CASSSSQGTQYF.

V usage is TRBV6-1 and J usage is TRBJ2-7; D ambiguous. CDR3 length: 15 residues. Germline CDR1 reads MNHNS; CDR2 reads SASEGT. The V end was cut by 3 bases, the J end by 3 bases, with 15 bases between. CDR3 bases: TGTGCCAGCAGTGACAGTTTTAAGAAAAGCTACGAGCAGTACTTC. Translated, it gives CASSDSFKKSYEQYF.

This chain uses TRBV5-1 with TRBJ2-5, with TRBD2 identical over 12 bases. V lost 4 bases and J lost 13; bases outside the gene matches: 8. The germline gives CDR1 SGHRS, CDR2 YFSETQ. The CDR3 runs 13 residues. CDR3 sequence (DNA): TGCGCCAGCAGCCGACTAGCGGGGGAGTTGGTGTACTTC. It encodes CASSRLAGELVYF.

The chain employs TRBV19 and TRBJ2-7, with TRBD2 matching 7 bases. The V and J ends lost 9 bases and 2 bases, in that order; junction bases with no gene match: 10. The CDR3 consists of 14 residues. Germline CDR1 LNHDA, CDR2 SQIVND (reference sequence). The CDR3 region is CASRTASGTYEQYF. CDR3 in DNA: TGTGCCAGCCGGACGGCTAGCGGTACCTACGAGCAGTACTTC.

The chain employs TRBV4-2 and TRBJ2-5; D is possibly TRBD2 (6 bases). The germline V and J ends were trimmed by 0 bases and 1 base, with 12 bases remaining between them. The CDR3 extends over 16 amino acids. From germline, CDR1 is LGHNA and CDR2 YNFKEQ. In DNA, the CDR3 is TGTGCCAGCAGCCAAGATACGGGCGGGGCCCAAGAGACCCAGTACTTC. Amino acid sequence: CASSQDTGGAQETQYF.

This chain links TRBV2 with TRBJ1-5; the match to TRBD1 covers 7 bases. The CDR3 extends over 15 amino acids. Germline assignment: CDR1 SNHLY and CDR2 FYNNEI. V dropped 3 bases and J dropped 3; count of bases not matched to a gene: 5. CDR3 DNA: TGTGCCAGCAGTGAGCGGGGACAGATCAATCAGCCCCAGCATTTT. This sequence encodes CASSERGQINQPQHF.

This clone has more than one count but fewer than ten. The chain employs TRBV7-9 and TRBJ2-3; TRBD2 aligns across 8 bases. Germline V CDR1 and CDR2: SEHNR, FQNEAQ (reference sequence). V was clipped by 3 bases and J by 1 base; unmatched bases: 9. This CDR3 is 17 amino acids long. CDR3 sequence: CASSFLPSGRRTDTQYF. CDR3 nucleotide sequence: TGTGCCAGCAGCTTTTTGCCTAGCGGGCGTCGCACAGATACGCAGTATTTT.

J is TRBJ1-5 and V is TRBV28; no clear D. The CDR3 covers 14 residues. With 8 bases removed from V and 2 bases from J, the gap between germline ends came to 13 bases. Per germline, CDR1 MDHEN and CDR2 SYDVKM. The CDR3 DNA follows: TGTGCCAGCTGTAGACTTCGGGGCAATCAGCCCCAGCATTTT. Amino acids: CASCRLRGNQPQHF.

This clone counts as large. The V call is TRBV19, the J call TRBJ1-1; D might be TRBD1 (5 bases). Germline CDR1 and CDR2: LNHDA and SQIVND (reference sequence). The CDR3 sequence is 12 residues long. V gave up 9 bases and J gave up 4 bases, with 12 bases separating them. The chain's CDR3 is CASRSGGTEAFF. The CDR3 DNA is TGTGCCAGCAGATCCGGGGGCACTGAAGCTTTCTTT.

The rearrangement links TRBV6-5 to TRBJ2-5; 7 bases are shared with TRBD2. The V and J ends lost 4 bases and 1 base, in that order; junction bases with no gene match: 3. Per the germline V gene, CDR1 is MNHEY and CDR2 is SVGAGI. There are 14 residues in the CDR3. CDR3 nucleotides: TGTGCCAGCAGTTCGTCTAGCGGCCAAGAGACCCAGTACTTC. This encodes CASSSSSGQETQYF.